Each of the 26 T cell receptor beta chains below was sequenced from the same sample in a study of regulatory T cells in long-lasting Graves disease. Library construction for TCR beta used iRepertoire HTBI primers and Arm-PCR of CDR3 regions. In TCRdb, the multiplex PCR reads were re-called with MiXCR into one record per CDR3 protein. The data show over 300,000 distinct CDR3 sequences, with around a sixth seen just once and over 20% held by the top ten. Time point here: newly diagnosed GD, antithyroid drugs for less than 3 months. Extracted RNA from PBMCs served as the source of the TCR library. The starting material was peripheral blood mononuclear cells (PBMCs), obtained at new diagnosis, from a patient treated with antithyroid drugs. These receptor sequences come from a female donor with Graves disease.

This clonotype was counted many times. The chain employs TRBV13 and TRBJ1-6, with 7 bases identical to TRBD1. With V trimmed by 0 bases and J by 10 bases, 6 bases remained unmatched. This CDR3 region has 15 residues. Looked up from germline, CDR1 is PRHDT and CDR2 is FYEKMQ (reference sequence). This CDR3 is CASSLGQGRGSPLHF. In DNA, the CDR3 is TGTGCCAGCAGCTTAGGACAGGGGCGCGGGTCACCCCTCCACTTT.

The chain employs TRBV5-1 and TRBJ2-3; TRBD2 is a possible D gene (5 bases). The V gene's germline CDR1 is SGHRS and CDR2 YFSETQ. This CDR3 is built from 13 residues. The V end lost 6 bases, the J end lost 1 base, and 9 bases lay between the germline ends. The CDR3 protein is CASNLGGTDTQYF. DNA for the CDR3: TGCGCCAGCAATTTGGGAGGCACAGATACGCAGTATTTT.

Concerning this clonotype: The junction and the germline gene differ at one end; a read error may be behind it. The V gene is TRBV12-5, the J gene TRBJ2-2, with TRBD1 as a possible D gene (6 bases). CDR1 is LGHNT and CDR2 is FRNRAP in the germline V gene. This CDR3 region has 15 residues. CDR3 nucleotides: TGCGCTAGTGGTTTAATACAGGGAACCACCGGGGAGCTGTTTTTT. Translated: CASGLIQGTTGELFF.

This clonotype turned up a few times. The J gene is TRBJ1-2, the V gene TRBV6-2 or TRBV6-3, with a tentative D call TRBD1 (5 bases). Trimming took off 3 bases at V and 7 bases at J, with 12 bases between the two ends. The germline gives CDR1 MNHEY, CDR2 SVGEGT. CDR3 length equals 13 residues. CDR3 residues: CASSYGAAAGYTF. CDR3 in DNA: TGTGCCAGCAGTTATGGGGCGGCGGCTGGCTACACCTTC.

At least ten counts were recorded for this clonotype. The CDR3: CASSSGDQETQYF. DNA of the CDR3: TGTGCCAGCAGTTCGGGTGACCAAGAGACCCAGTACTTC. The rearrangement links TRBV28 to TRBJ2-5; no clear D. The V gene's germline CDR1 is MDHEN and CDR2 SYDVKM. The CDR3 consists of 13 residues. The V and J ends lost 4 bases and 0 bases respectively, with 6 bases between them.

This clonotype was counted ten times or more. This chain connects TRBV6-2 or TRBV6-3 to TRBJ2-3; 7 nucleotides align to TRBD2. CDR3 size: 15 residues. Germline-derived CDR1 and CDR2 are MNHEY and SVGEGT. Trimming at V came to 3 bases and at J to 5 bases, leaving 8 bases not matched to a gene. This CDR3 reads CASSYTGAGRDTQYF. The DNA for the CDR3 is TGTGCCAGCAGTTATACGGGAGCGGGGAGAGATACGCAGTATTTT.

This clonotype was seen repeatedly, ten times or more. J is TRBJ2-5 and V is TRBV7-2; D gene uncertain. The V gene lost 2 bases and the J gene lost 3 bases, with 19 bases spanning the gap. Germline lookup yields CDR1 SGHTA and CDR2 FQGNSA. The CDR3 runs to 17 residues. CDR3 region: CASSLRLIEGIKETQYF. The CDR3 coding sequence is TGTGCCAGCAGCTTACGCCTCATCGAAGGGATTAAAGAGACCCAGTACTTC.

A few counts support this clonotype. The CDR3 loop is CASSLQGTSGANVLTF. The CDR3 DNA sequence: TGCGCCAGCAGCTTGCAGGGTACTTCTGGGGCCAACGTCCTGACTTTC. The chain has TRBV5-1 and TRBJ2-6; a weak D match, TRBD1 (5 bases). Germline loops: CDR1 SGHRS, CDR2 YFSETQ. The CDR3 extends over 16 amino acids. Trimming took off 1 base at V and 1 base at J, with 9 bases between the two ends.

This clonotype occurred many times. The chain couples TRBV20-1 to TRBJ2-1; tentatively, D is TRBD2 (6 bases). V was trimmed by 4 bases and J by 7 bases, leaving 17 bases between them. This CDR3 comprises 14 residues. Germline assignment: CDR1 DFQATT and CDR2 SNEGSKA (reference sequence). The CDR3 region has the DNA TGCAGTGCTACAGTAGTCCGGGGAGGAAATGAGCAGTTCTTC. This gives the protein CSATVVRGGNEQFF.

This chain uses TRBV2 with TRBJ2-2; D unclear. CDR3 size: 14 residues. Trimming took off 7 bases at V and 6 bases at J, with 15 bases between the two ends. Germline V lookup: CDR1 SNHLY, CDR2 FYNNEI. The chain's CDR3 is CASIVTRSAGELFF. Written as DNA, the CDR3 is TGTGCCAGCATTGTGACTCGTTCGGCCGGGGAGCTGTTTTTT.

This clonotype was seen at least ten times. CDR3 bases: TGTGCCAGCAGCTTAGTAGACTACGAGCAGTACTTC. Translated: CASSLVDYEQYF. The chain combines TRBV11-2 with TRBJ2-7; D gene ambiguous. The germline V gene encodes CDR1 SGHAT and CDR2 FQNNGV. Trimming removed 1 base from V and 3 bases from J, with 4 bases in between. The CDR3 totals 12 residues.

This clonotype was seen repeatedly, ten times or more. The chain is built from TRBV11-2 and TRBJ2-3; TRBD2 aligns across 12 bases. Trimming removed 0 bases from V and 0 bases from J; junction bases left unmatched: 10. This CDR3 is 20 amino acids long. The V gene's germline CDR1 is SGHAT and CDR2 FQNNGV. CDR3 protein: CASSLELAGGLFSSTDTQYF. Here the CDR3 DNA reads TGTGCCAGCAGCTTAGAACTAGCGGGGGGCCTGTTTTCTAGCACAGATACGCAGTATTTT.

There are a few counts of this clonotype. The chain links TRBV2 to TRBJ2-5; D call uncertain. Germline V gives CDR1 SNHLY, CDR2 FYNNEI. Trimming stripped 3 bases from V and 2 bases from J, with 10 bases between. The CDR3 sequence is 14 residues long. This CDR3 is CASSEVSVQETQYF. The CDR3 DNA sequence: TGTGCCAGCAGTGAGGTATCGGTACAAGAGACCCAGTACTTC. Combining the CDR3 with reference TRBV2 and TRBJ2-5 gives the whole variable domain EPEVTQTPSHQVTQMGQEVILRCVPISNHLYFYWYRQILGQKVEFLVSFYNNEISEKSEIFDDQFSVERPDGSNFTLKIRSTKLEDSAMYFCASSEVSVQETQYFGPGTRLLVL.

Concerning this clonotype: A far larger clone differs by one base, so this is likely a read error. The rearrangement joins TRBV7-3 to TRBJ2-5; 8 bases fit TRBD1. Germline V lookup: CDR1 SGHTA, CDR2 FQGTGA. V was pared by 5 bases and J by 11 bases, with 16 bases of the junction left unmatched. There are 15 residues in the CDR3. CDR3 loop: CASSRGQGARHEQYF. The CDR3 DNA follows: TGTGCCAGCAGCCGCGGACAGGGTGCCCGCCATGAGCAGTACTTC.

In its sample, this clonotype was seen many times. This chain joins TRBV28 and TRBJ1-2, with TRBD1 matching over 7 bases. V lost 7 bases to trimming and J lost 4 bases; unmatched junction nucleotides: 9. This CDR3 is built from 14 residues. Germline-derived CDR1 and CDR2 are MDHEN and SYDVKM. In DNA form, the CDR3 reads TGTGCCAGCACCAGAGGACAGGTCGCCTATGGCTACACCTTC. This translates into CASTRGQVAYGYTF.

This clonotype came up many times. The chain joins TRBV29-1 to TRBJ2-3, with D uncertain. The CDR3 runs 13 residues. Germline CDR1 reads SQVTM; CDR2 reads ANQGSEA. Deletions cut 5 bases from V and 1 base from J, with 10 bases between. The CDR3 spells CSVLPSGTDTQYF. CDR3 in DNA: TGCAGCGTTCTCCCCTCGGGCACAGATACGCAGTATTTT.

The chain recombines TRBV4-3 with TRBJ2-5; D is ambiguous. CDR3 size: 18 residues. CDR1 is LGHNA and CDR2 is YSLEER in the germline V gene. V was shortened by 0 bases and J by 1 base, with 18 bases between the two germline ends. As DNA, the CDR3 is TGCGCCAGCAGCCAAGATTTAGTTCGGGTTTTGGGCCAAGAGACCCAGTACTTC. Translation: CASSQDLVRVLGQETQYF.

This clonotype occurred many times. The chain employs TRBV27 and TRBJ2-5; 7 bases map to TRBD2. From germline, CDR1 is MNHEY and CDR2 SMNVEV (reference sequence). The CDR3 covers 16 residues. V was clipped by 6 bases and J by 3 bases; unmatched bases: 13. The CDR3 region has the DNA TGTGCCAGCAGCCTAACGTGGGGGGGGATAAAAGAGACCCAGTACTTC. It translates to CASSLTWGGIKETQYF.

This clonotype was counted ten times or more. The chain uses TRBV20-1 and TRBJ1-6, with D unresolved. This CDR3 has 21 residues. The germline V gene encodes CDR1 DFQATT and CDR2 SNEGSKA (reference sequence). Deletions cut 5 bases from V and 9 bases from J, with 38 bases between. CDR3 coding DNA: TGCAGTGCTGAGCCCGACGTCGGGCCAGCCACACTACTCCCACTTTTTTCACCCCTCCACTTT. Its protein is CSAEPDVGPATLLPLFSPLHF.

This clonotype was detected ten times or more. The CDR3 loop reads CASSLGGRALSSYNEQFF. The CDR3 DNA sequence: TGTGCCAGCAGCTTAGGGGGTAGGGCACTAAGCTCCTACAATGAGCAGTTCTTC. The genes are TRBV7-9 and TRBJ2-1; D gene uncertain. CDR1 and CDR2 from the germline V gene are SEHNR and FQNEAQ (reference sequence). V was trimmed by 1 base and J by 0 bases, leaving 16 bases between them. The CDR3 runs to 18 residues.

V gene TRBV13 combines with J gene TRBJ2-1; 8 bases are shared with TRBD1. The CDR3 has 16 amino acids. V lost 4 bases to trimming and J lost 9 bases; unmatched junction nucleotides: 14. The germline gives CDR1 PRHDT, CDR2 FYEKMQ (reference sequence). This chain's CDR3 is CASSYQGAHTTSEQFF. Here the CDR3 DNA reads TGTGCCAGCAGCTATCAGGGGGCCCACACGACGAGTGAGCAGTTCTTC.

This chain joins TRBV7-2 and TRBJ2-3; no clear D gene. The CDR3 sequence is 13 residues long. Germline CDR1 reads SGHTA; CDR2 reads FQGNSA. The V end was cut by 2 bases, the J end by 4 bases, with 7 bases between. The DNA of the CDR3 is TGTGCCAGCAGCTTATTTGAGGCAGATACGCAGTATTTT. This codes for CASSLFEADTQYF. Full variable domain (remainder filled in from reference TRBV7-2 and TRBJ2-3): GAGVSQSPSNKVTEKGKDVELRCDPISGHTALYWYRQSLGQGLEFLIYFQGNSAPDKSGLPSDRFSAERTGGSVSTLTIQRTQQEDSAVYLCASSLFEADTQYFGPGTRLTVL.

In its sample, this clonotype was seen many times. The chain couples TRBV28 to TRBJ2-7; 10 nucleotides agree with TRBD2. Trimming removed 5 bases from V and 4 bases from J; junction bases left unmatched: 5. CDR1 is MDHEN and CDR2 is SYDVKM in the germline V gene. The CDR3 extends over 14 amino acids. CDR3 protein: CASSESGRGYEQYF. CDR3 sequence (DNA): TGTGCCAGCAGTGAAAGCGGGAGGGGGTACGAGCAGTACTTC.

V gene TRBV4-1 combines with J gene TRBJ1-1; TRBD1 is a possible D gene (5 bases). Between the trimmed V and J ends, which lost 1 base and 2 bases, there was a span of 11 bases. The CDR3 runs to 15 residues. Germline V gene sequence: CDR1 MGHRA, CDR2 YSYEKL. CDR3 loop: CASSQAGGANTEAFF. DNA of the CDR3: TGCGCCAGCAGCCAAGCTGGAGGGGCAAACACTGAAGCTTTCTTT.

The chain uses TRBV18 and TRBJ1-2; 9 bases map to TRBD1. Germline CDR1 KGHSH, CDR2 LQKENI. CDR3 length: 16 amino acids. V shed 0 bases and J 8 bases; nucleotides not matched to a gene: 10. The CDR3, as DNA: TGTGCCAGCTCACCACCGGGACAGGGAATCACAGGAGGCTACACCTTC. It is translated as CASSPPGQGITGGYTF.

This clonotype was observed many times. The CDR3, as DNA: TGTGCCAGCAGTCTACTCAGCGGGGAGGCGTTGATCTACGAGCAGTACTTC. Translating gives CASSLLSGEALIYEQYF. This rearrangement joins TRBV28 to TRBJ2-7; 7 nucleotides align to TRBD2. The ends lost 5 bases at V and 3 bases at J; junction bases unmatched: 16. Germline V lookup: CDR1 MDHEN, CDR2 SYDVKM. This CDR3 contains 17 residues.